The clone carrying this T cell receptor (beta chain) turned up a few times. The target antigen is unknown. Vbeta (60) and Jbeta (13) primers were used in the PCR. Generated by immunoSEQ multiplex PCR, the TCRdb table keeps only in-frame clones and is missing some. The data hold about 160,000 clones, with around 60% observed a single time. This record belongs to a study of cytomegalovirus exposure and HLA in healthy donors. The V end lost 6 bases, the J end lost 3 bases, and 14 bases lay between the germline ends. Germline-derived CDR1 and CDR2 are MNHEY and SMNVEV (reference sequence). This CDR3 is built from 15 residues. The study sampled nominally healthy donors, though unrecorded immune exposures were likely. Overall study findings and caveats: It has been reported that TCR beta sequences accurately predicted the HLA-A and HLA-B alleles of most subjects.

J is TRBJ2-2 and V is TRBV27, with no clear D. The sample consisted of PBMCs. The receptor's source is a woman in her fifties or sixties in good health and CMV-seropositive. The DNA of the CDR3 is TGTGCCAGCAGGGCGGAAGGAGAAGACACCGGGGAGCTGTTTTTT. This sequence encodes CASRAEGEDTGELFF.